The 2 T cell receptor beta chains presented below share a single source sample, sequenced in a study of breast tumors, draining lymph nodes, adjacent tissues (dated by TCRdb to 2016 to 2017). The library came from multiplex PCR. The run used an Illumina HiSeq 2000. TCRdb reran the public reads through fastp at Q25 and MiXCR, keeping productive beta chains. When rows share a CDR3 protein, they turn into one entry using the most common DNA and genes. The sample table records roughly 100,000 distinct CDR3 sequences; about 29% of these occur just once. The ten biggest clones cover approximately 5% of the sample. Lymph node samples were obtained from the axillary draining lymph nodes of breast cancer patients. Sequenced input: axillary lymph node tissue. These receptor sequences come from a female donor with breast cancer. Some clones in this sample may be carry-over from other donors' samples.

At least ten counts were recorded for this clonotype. CDR3 loop: CASSPPGPWDEKLFF. The CDR3 region has the DNA TGTGCCAGCTCACCCCCAGGCCCATGGGATGAAAAACTGTTTTTT. The chain recombines TRBV18 with TRBJ1-4; no reliable D call. The CDR3 covers 15 residues. Germline values: CDR1 KGHSH, CDR2 LQKENI. Trimming took 3 bases from V and 6 from J, leaving 14 bases between them.

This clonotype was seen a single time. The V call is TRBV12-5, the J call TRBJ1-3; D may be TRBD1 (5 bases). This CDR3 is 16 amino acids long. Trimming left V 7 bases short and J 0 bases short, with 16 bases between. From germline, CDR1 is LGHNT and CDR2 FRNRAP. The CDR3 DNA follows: TGTGCTAGTGCCTCGGGGACGGTCGTCTCTGGAAACACCATATATTTT. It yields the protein CASASGTVVSGNTIYF.